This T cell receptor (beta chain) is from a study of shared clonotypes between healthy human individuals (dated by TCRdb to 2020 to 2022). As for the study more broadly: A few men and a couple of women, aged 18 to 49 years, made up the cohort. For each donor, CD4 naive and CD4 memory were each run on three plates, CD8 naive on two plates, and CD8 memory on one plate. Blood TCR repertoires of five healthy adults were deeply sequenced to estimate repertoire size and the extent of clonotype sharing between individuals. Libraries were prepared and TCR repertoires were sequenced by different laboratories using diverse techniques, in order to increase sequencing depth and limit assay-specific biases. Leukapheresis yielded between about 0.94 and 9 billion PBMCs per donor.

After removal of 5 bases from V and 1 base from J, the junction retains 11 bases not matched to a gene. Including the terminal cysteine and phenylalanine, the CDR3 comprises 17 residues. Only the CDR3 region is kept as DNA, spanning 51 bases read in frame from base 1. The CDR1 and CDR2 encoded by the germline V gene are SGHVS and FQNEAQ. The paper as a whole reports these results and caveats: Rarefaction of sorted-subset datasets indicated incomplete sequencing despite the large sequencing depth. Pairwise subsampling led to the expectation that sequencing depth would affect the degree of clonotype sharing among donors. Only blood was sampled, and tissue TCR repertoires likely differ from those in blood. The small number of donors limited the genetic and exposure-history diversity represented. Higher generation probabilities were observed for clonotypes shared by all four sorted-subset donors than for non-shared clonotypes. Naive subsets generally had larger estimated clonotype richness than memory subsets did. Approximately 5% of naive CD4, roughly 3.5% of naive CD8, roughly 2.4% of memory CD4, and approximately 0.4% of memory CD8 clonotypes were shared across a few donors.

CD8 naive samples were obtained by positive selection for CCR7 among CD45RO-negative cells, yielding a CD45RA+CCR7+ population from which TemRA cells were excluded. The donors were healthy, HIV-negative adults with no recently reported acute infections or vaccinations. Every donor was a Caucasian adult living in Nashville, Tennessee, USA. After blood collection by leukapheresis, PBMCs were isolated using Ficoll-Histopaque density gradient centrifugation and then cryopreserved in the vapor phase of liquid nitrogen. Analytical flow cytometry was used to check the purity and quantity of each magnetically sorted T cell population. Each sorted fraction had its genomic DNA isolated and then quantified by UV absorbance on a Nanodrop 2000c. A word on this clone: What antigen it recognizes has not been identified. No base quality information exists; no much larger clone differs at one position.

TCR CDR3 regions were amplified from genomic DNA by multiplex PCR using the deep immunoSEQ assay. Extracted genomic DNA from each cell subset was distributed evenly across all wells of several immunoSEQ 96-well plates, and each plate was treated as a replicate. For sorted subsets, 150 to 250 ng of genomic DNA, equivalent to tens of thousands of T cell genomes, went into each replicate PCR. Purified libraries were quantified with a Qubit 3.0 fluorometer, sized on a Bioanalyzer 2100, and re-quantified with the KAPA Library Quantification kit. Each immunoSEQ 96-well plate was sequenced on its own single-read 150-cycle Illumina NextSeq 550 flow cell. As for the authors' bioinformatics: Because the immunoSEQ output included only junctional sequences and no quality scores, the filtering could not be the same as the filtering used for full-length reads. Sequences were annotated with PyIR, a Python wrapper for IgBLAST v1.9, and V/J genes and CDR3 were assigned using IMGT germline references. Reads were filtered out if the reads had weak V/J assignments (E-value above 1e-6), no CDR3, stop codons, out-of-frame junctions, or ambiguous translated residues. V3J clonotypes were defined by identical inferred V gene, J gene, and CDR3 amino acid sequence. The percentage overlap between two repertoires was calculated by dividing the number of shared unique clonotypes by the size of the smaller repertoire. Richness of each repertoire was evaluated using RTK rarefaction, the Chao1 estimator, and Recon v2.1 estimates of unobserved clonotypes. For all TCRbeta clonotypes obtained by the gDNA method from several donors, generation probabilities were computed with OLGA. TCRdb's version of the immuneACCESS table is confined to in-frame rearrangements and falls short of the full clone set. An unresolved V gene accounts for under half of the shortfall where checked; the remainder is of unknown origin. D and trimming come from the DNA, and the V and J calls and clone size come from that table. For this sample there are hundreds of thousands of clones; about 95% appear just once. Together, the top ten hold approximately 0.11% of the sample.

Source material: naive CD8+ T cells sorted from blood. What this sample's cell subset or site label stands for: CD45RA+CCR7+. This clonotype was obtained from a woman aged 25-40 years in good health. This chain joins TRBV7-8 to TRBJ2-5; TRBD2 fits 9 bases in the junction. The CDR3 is CASSPRLAEPLQETQYF. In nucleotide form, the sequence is TGTGCCAGCAGCCCCCGACTAGCGGAGCCCCTCCAAGAGACCCAGTACTTC.